Below, 22 T cell receptor beta chains from the same sample are listed, as sequenced in a study of T cell clones after liver transplantation. TCRdb's table, derived via immunoSEQ multiplex PCR, lists solely in-frame clones and lacks some. Of fewer than 20,000 clones listed, 80% to 90% were seen once; the top ten hold around 13%. Sequenced material: CD8+ T cells from blood, taken approximately 3.5 years after liver transplant. The receptors shown here come from a human patient who received a liver transplant. The graft donor may account for some of the T cells.

The chain employs TRBV7-9 and TRBJ2-3, with 13 bases identical to TRBD2. Germline CDR1 SEHNR, CDR2 FQNEAQ (reference sequence). CDR3 length equals 18 residues. V trimming: 5 bases; J trimming: 6 bases; junction bases outside the gene matches: 14. This CDR3 reads CASSAFPRTSGSFDTQYF. The CDR3 nucleotides are TGTGCCAGCAGCGCCTTCCCGAGGACTAGCGGGAGTTTTGATACGCAGTATTTT.

V is TRBV27 and J is TRBJ1-1; maybe TRBD1 (6 bases). With 5 bases removed from V and 5 bases from J, the gap between germline ends came to 12 bases. CDR3 length equals 13 residues. Germline CDR1 reads MNHEY; CDR2 reads SMNVEV (reference sequence). CDR3: CASSPGVRTEAFF. For the CDR3, the DNA is TGTGCCAGCAGTCCAGGGGTCCGAACTGAAGCTTTCTTT.

The rearrangement joins TRBV27 to TRBJ2-7; perhaps TRBD1 as D (6 bases). Germline V gene sequence: CDR1 MNHEY, CDR2 SMNVEV (reference sequence). This CDR3 comprises 14 residues. V was clipped by 3 bases and J by 7 bases, with 16 bases between them. The CDR3 loop is CASSLLLGGREQYF. The CDR3 coding sequence is TGTGCCAGCAGTTTGCTCCTAGGGGGACGGGAGCAGTACTTC.

This clone was detected once. J is TRBJ1-2 and V is TRBV14; D gene uncertain. CDR3 length: 13 amino acids. Trimming shortened V by 3 bases and J by 4 bases, and 9 bases separated the two germline ends. Germline assignment: CDR1 SGHDN and CDR2 FVKESK. CDR3 sequence reads: CASSQGIRYGYTF. In DNA, the CDR3 is TGTGCCAGCAGCCAGGGGATCCGCTATGGCTACACCTTC.

The rearrangement joins TRBV9 to TRBJ2-7, with 8 bases aligning to TRBD2. The CDR3 has 14 amino acids. With 2 bases clipped from V and 7 bases from J, the junction kept 8 bases outside the gene matches. CDR1 is SGDLS and CDR2 is YYNGEE in the germline V gene. The DNA for the CDR3 is TGTGCCAGCAGCGTCGGTAGCGGGACCAAGGAGCAGTACTTC. It is translated as CASSVGSGTKEQYF.

The J gene is TRBJ1-1, the V gene TRBV7-9; D might be TRBD1 (5 bases). Looked up from germline, CDR1 is SEHNR and CDR2 is FQNEAQ (reference sequence). The CDR3 is 16 amino acids. V was clipped by 1 base and J by 4 bases, with 16 bases between them. CDR3: CASSLGGKGLGTEAFF. CDR3 coding DNA: TGTGCCAGCAGCTTAGGGGGCAAGGGGCTGGGCACTGAAGCTTTCTTT. Supplemented by reference TRBV7-9 and TRBJ1-1, the full variable domain reads DTGVSQNPRHKITKRGQNVTFRCDPISEHNRLYWYRQTLGQGPEFLTYFQNEAQLEKSRLLSDRFSAERPKGSFSTLEIQRTEQGDSAMYLCASSLGGKGLGTEAFFGQGTRLTVV.

V is TRBV4-1 and J is TRBJ2-3; the D is unclear. Trimming removed 2 bases at V and 4 bases at J, with 4 bases between. The CDR3 loop spans 12 amino acids. Germline assignment: CDR1 MGHRA and CDR2 YSYEKL. The DNA of the CDR3 is TGCGCCAGCAGCCAACCTTCAGATACGCAGTATTTT. Its translation is CASSQPSDTQYF.

This clone counts as medium-sized. The chain links TRBV27 to TRBJ1-4, with TRBD1 as a possible D gene (5 bases). Germline values: CDR1 MNHEY, CDR2 SMNVEV (reference sequence). Trimming removed 2 bases at V and 10 bases at J, with 14 bases between. The CDR3 has 14 amino acids. CDR3: CASSLGGITLKLFF. The CDR3 coding sequence is TGTGCCAGCAGTTTAGGGGGGATAACCCTAAAACTGTTTTTT.

This clone was observed a single time. V is TRBV29-1 and J is TRBJ1-2; maybe TRBD1 (5 bases). The CDR3 runs to 11 residues. Germline-derived CDR1 and CDR2 are SQVTM and ANQGSEA. CDR3 sequence (DNA): TGCAGGGCCTTTGGGGCCTATGGCTACACCTTC. This translates into CRAFGAYGYTF.

The chain employs TRBV7-9 and TRBJ2-7; weak D call: TRBD2 (5 bases). CDR1 is SEHNR and CDR2 is FQNEAQ in the germline V gene (reference sequence). The CDR3 has 15 residues. Deletions cut 7 bases from V and 4 bases from J, with 20 bases between. The CDR3 reads CASTDGLLKPYEQYF. CDR3 bases: TGTGCCAGCACCGACGGACTCCTAAAGCCTTACGAGCAGTACTTC.

The CDR3 bases are TGCGCCAGCAGCCAAGTTGCCCCGGGGGCTAATGAGCAGTTCTTC. Its translation is CASSQVAPGANEQFF. This sequence joins TRBV4-3 and TRBJ2-1, with D perhaps matching TRBD1 or TRBD2 (6 bases each). V was clipped by 1 base and J by 7 bases, with 14 bases between them. The CDR3 contains 15 residues. The germline CDR1 and CDR2 sequences are LGHNA and YSLEER.

CDR3 sequence: CSVGRVNQPQHF. CDR3 DNA sequence: TGCAGCGTTGGAAGGGTCAATCAGCCCCAGCATTTT. This chain joins TRBV29-1 and TRBJ1-5; D gene ambiguous. Trimming removed 4 bases from V and 3 bases from J, with 7 bases in between. The CDR3 has 12 amino acids. In germline, CDR1 is SQVTM, CDR2 ANQGSEA.

The rearrangement joins TRBV28 to TRBJ2-6; the D is unclear. The length of the CDR3 is 18 residues. V dropped 3 bases and J dropped 1 base, with 16 bases sitting between them. Germline lookup yields CDR1 MDHEN and CDR2 SYDVKM. CDR3 amino acids: CASSFLQTGPSGANVLTF. CDR3 sequence (DNA): TGTGCCAGCAGTTTCTTACAGACGGGTCCGTCTGGGGCCAACGTCCTGACTTTC.

This chain connects TRBV4-1 to TRBJ1-5, with D unclear. CDR1 and CDR2 (germline): MGHRA, YSYEKL. This CDR3 region has 14 residues. V lost 1 base to trimming and J lost 5 bases, with 9 bases between them. The CDR3, as DNA: TGCGCCAGCAGCCAAGTGGGTGGAGATCAGCCCCAGCATTTT. Protein: CASSQVGGDQPQHF.

The J gene is TRBJ2-3, the V gene TRBV2, with D maybe TRBD1 (5 bases). Germline CDR1 is SNHLY and CDR2 is FYNNEI. The CDR3 runs to 13 residues. V shed 6 bases and J shed 4 bases, with 11 bases lying between them. CDR3 in DNA: TGTGCCAGCAGGGGGCCTCTTCCAGATACGCAGTATTTT. It specifies CASRGPLPDTQYF. The full variable domain, with the rest looked up from reference TRBV2 and TRBJ2-3, is EPEVTQTPSHQVTQMGQEVILRCVPISNHLYFYWYRQILGQKVEFLVSFYNNEISEKSEIFDDQFSVERPDGSNFTLKIRSTKLEDSAMYFCASRGPLPDTQYFGPGTRLTVL.

This chain joins TRBV27 and TRBJ2-7; TRBD2 matches at 9 bases. Looked up from germline, CDR1 is MNHEY and CDR2 is SMNVEV (reference sequence). The V gene end was trimmed by 2 bases and the J gene end by 4 bases; junction bases not matched to a gene: 9. CDR3 length: 16 amino acids. CDR3 bases: TGTGCCAGCAGTTTAGAAGGGCTAGCGGGATTTTACGAGCAGTACTTC. Its translation: CASSLEGLAGFYEQYF.

The V call is TRBV9, the J call TRBJ1-4, with 9 bases aligning to TRBD1. The CDR3 runs 15 residues. Germline V gene sequence: CDR1 SGDLS, CDR2 YYNGEE. Germline trimming cut 0 bases from V and 7 bases from J; bases unmatched to any gene: 4. CDR3 in DNA: TGTGCCAGCAGCGTAGACGGGACAGGGAGTGAAAAACTGTTTTTT. Protein product: CASSVDGTGSEKLFF.

The chain recombines TRBV28 with TRBJ2-3; unclear D gene. The CDR3 has 14 amino acids. The V end was cut by 3 bases, the J end by 0 bases, with 7 bases between. Germline CDR1 reads MDHEN; CDR2 reads SYDVKM. CDR3: CASSFRASTDTQYF. For the CDR3, the DNA is TGTGCCAGCAGTTTCCGGGCTAGCACAGATACGCAGTATTTT.

This chain joins TRBV4-3 and TRBJ2-1; unclear D gene. Trimming cost V 2 bases and J 6 bases, with 14 bases left between them. Germline assignment: CDR1 LGHNA and CDR2 YSLEER. The CDR3 covers 15 residues. The CDR3 DNA sequence: TGCGCCAGCAGCCAATCTCTGGTCCTGAGCAATGAGCAGTTCTTC. Translated, it gives CASSQSLVLSNEQFF.

The chain carries TRBV7-9 and TRBJ2-7, with D perhaps TRBD1 or TRBD2 (5 bases each). Germline lookup yields CDR1 SEHNR and CDR2 FQNEAQ (reference sequence). V dropped 0 bases and J dropped 5 bases, with 11 bases sitting between them. This CDR3 is 14 amino acids long. The CDR3 spells CASSLAQGPHEQYF. Written as DNA, the CDR3 is TGTGCCAGCAGCTTAGCCCAGGGACCGCACGAGCAGTACTTC.

The chain recombines TRBV7-2 with TRBJ2-7, with D unresolved. Germline-derived CDR1 and CDR2 are SGHTA and FQGNSA. Trimming stripped 1 base from V and 3 bases from J, with 10 bases between. CDR3 length: 14 amino acids. This CDR3 is CASSLGSAHYEQYF. The CDR3 DNA reads TGTGCCAGCAGCTTAGGCAGCGCTCACTACGAGCAGTACTTC. The entire variable domain, with the rest obtained from reference TRBV7-2 and TRBJ2-7, is as follows: GAGVSQSPSNKVTEKGKDVELRCDPISGHTALYWYRQSLGQGLEFLIYFQGNSAPDKSGLPSDRFSAERTGGSVSTLTIQRTQQEDSAVYLCASSLGSAHYEQYFGPGTRLTVT.

The chain carries TRBV5-1 and TRBJ2-7; D is uncertain. Trimming left V 0 bases short and J 5 bases short, with 12 bases between. In germline, CDR1 is SGHRS, CDR2 YFSETQ. The length of the CDR3 is 14 residues. The DNA for the CDR3 is TGCGCCAGCAGCTTGGAGGGCAGGATCGACGAGCAGTACTTC. Its translation: CASSLEGRIDEQYF.